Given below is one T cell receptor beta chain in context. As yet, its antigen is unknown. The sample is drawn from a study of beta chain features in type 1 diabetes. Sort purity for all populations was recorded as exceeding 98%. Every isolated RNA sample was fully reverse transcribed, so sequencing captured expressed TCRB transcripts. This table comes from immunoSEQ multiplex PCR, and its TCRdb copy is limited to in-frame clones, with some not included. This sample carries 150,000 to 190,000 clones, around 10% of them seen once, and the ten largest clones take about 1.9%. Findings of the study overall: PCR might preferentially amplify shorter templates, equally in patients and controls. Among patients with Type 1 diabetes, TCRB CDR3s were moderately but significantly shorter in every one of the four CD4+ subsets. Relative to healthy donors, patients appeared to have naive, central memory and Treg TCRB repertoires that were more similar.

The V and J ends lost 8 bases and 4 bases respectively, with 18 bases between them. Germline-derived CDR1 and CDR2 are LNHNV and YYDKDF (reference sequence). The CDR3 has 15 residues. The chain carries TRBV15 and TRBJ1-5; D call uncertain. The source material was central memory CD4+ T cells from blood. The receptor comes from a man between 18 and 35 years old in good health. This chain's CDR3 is CATAVAPGSNQPQHF. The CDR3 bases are TGTGCCACCGCGGTTGCACCAGGCTCGAATCAGCCCCAGCATTTT.